This TCR beta chain was identified during a study of T-cell memory formation after mild COVID-19. Study as a whole: Most TCR clusters belonged to a single donor. Broader study findings: Those CD4+ clones that contracted were mainly in CM and EM (CD8+ ones in EMRA).

J gave up 3 bases and V 8 bases, and 7 bases lay outside the gene matches. CDR1 is KGHSH and CDR2 is LQKENI in the germline V gene. The CDR3 spans 13 residues. Each CDR3 protein gets one entry after TCRdb re-called the 5' RACE reads with MiXCR. Among around 390,000 distinct CDR3 sequences, about 17% were seen once, and the ten largest hold 20% to 25%. This clonotype was recorded many times. As yet, its antigen is unknown. The sequenced material came from PBMCs or a T cell subset sorted from them (not recorded which). V is TRBV18 and J is TRBJ2-7; the match to TRBD1 covers 7 bases. This receptor was obtained from a man in his late teens or twenties who had mild COVID-19 (a few samples of this study predate the infection). Cell type and time point are not known. The CDR3 DNA is TGTGCCAGCAGTCCTGGGACAGACTACGAGCAGTACTTC. As protein: CASSPGTDYEQYF.